This note documents a single T cell receptor beta chain sequence. This entry comes from a study of blood T cell repertoires in COVID-19. Study details: Samples taken during acute and convalescent COVID-19 were collected in the United States, Italy and Spain. Sources were T cells, B-cell-depleted T cells, or PBMCs; the material itself was cDNA or gDNA.

V lost 0 bases, J lost 3 bases, and 8 bases lay in between. Germline assignment: CDR1 SGHKS and CDR2 YYEKEE (reference sequence). The CDR3 totals 14 residues. In the authors' methods: Amplified reference gene primers provided the basis for estimating nucleated cell counts. The table came from immunoSEQ multiplex PCR; TCRdb's copy has only in-frame clones and leaves some out. D and trimming come from the DNA, and the V and J calls and clone size come from that table. The sample carries 340,000 or so clones, around nine tenths recorded once. This TCR was sampled from a man between 50 and 59 years old with active or convalescent COVID-19. The V call is TRBV5-5, the J call TRBJ2-3; D is unclear. The source material was peripheral blood. The CDR3 DNA sequence: TGTGCCAGCAGCTTGGCCCTGAGGACAGATACGCAGTATTTT. It is translated as CASSLALRTDTQYF.